This T cell receptor beta chain was found in a study of neoadjuvant nivolumab and ipilimumab in lung cancer. The assay was immunoSEQ multiplex PCR, and TCRdb's table has in-frame clones only and misses some. The table lists 25,000 to 35,000 clones, 75% to 95% of them singletons. Germline loops: CDR1 SGHDT, CDR2 YYEEEE. Trimming cost V 4 bases and J 5 bases, with 15 bases left between them. The CDR3 has 14 residues. This material consisted of peripheral blood, taken after neoadjuvant nivolumab, alone or with ipilimumab, at or shortly before surgery. The sequence was obtained from an adult with non-small cell lung cancer. The V gene is TRBV5-6, the J gene TRBJ1-2; tentatively, D is TRBD1 (6 bases). CDR3 nucleotide sequence: TGTGCCAGCAGCGTTGGGGGCAGGGATTATGGCTACACCTTC. This encodes CASSVGGRDYGYTF. Full variable domain (outside the CDR3, taken from reference TRBV5-6 and TRBJ1-2): DAGVTQSPTHLIKTRGQQVTLRCSPKSGHDTVSWYQQALGQGPQFIFQYYEEEERQRGNFPDRFSGHQFPNYSSELNVNALLLGDSALYLCASSVGGRDYGYTFGSGTRLTVV.